One and the same sample provided the 23 T cell receptor beta chains below, sequenced in a study of blood T cell repertoires in COVID-19. Assay: immunoSEQ multiplex PCR; the TCRdb copy retains only in-frame clones and omits some. The data contain 210,000 or so clones, 84% of them singletons. Sequenced sample: peripheral blood. The source of these receptors is an elderly woman with COVID-19, enrolled during active disease.

The V and J genes are TRBV19 and TRBJ2-1; a weak D match, TRBD1 (6 bases). The CDR3 has 15 amino acids. Germline CDR1 and CDR2: LNHDA and SQIVND (reference sequence). V lost 7 bases and J lost 1, with 14 bases in between. The CDR3 DNA reads TGTGCCAGTAAAGGGGGTGGATCTTCCTACAATGAGCAGTTCTTC. Amino acid sequence: CASKGGGSSYNEQFF.

J is TRBJ1-3 and V is TRBV19; no clear D. The CDR3 length is 15 residues. V lost 3 bases to trimming and J lost 0 bases, with 9 bases between them. In germline, CDR1 is LNHDA, CDR2 SQIVND (reference sequence). This CDR3 is CASSIVFVSGNTIYF. Here the CDR3 DNA reads TGTGCCAGTAGTATTGTCTTCGTCTCTGGAAACACCATATATTTT.

The chain employs TRBV6-5 and TRBJ2-3; weak D call: TRBD2 (6 bases). This CDR3 has 14 amino acids. Germline V lookup: CDR1 MNHEY, CDR2 SVGAGI. Trimming pared 9 bases from V and 0 bases from J, leaving 13 bases between. CDR3 amino acids: CASARDFSTDTQYF. The CDR3, as DNA: TGTGCCAGTGCCCGGGACTTTAGCACAGATACGCAGTATTTT.

This rearrangement joins TRBV18 to TRBJ2-7; 15 bases align to TRBD2. The CDR3 runs to 15 residues. The trim removed 6 bases at V and 4 bases at J, leaving 4 bases unmatched. Germline CDR1 and CDR2: KGHSH and LQKENI. The CDR3 sequence is CASSPGTSGGYEQYF. The CDR3 region has the DNA TGTGCCAGCTCCCCAGGGACTAGCGGGGGGTACGAGCAGTACTTC.

A single count supports this clone. The chain uses TRBV18 and TRBJ1-1; 7 bases are shared with TRBD1. CDR3 length: 14 amino acids. Per germline, CDR1 KGHSH and CDR2 LQKENI. V trimming: 6 bases; J trimming: 0 bases; junction bases outside the gene matches: 4. In DNA form, the CDR3 reads TGTGCCAGCTCTACGACAGGGCTGAACACTGAAGCTTTCTTT. It codes for CASSTTGLNTEAFF.

The rearrangement joins TRBV27 to TRBJ2-3, with TRBD2 matching 8 bases. The CDR3 consists of 15 residues. Germline CDR1 reads MNHEY; CDR2 reads SMNVEV (reference sequence). Germline trimming cut 3 bases from V and 1 base from J; bases unmatched to any gene: 3. CDR3 nucleotides: TGTGCCAGCAGTTTCGGGACTAGGGGCACAGATACGCAGTATTTT. Translating it yields CASSFGTRGTDTQYF.

This sequence joins TRBV6-5 and TRBJ2-2; TRBD1 matches at 7 bases. Germline values: CDR1 MNHEY, CDR2 SVGAGI. The V segment lost 7 bases and the J segment 9 bases; nucleotides outside the gene matches: 8. The CDR3 contains 13 residues. CDR3 in DNA: TGTGCCAGCAATCCAGGGGGAGAAAGGGAGCTGTTTTTT. Its translation is CASNPGGERELFF.

V is TRBV29-1 and J is TRBJ1-1; D remains unclear. The CDR3 loop spans 12 amino acids. Between the trimmed V and J ends, which lost 6 bases and 7 bases, there was a span of 15 bases. In germline, CDR1 is SQVTM, CDR2 ANQGSEA. CDR3 coding DNA: TGCAGCGTCGCTCTGCGGGCCGGTGAAGCTTTCTTT. This encodes CSVALRAGEAFF.

This chain joins TRBV15 and TRBJ1-4, with 9 bases aligning to TRBD1. The germline V gene encodes CDR1 LNHNV and CDR2 YYDKDF (reference sequence). Unmatched junction bases numbered 1, after V lost 0 bases and J lost 5 bases. The CDR3 extends over 15 amino acids. CDR3: CATSRDGQGNEKLFF. CDR3 DNA sequence: TGTGCCACCAGCAGAGATGGACAGGGGAATGAAAAACTGTTTTTT.

The CDR3 loop reads CASSVSAGDNSPLHF. For the CDR3, the DNA is TGTGCCAGCAGTGTGAGTGCGGGGGATAATTCACCCCTCCACTTT. The rearrangement links TRBV2 to TRBJ1-6, with D perhaps matching TRBD1 (5 bases). Germline V gene lookup returns CDR1 SNHLY and CDR2 FYNNEI. The CDR3 has 15 amino acids. Trimming removed 4 bases at V and 5 bases at J, with 12 bases between.

The chain couples TRBV18 to TRBJ2-5; D might be TRBD1 (5 bases). This CDR3 region has 12 residues. Trimming shortened V by 2 bases and J by 7 bases, and 8 bases separated the two germline ends. Germline-derived CDR1 and CDR2 are KGHSH and LQKENI. For the CDR3, the DNA is TGTGCCAGCTCACCAACAGGTCCGACCCAGTACTTC. This translates into CASSPTGPTQYF. Drawing the rest from reference TRBV18 and TRBJ2-5, the complete variable domain is NAGVMQNPRHLVRRRGQEARLRCSPMKGHSHVYWYRQLPEEGLKFMVYLQKENIIDESGMPKERFSAEFPKEGPSILRIQQVVRGDSAAYFCASSPTGPTQYFGPGTRLLVL.

The genes are TRBV15 and TRBJ2-5, with no clear D. The ends were cut back, 1 base at V and 1 base at J, with 10 bases in the middle. Germline CDR1 is LNHNV and CDR2 is YYDKDF (reference sequence). The CDR3 sequence is 15 residues long. The CDR3 DNA sequence: TGTGCCACCAGCAGAGTTGAGGCGGTCCAAGAGACCCAGTACTTC. Translating it yields CATSRVEAVQETQYF.

The rearrangement links TRBV7-9 to TRBJ1-4; TRBD1 might be the D (5 bases). The germline V gene has CDR1 SEHNR and CDR2 FQNEAQ (reference sequence). This CDR3 is 14 amino acids long. Deletions cut 5 bases from V and 8 bases from J, with 15 bases between. Written as DNA, the CDR3 is TGTGCCAGCAGCCTGCCAGGGTCGGAGGAAAAACTGTTTTTT. As protein: CASSLPGSEEKLFF. Drawing the rest from reference TRBV7-9 and TRBJ1-4, the complete variable domain is DTGVSQNPRHKITKRGQNVTFRCDPISEHNRLYWYRQTLGQGPEFLTYFQNEAQLEKSRLLSDRFSAERPKGSFSTLEIQRTEQGDSAMYLCASSLPGSEEKLFFGSGTQLSVL.

The gene calls are TRBV3-1 (or the pseudogene TRBV3-2) and TRBJ2-7; D is ambiguous. The CDR3 is made up of 14 amino acids. From germline, CDR1 is LGHDT and CDR2 YNNKEL (reference sequence). The germline V and J ends were trimmed by 0 bases and 4 bases, with 10 bases remaining between them. The CDR3 protein is CASSQELHGYEQYF. The CDR3 nucleotides are TGTGCCAGCAGCCAAGAGCTCCACGGGTACGAGCAGTACTTC.

This chain uses TRBV2 with TRBJ2-7; D gene unclear. CDR1 SNHLY and CDR2 FYNNEI come from the germline V gene. The CDR3 has 12 residues. Trimming took off 8 bases at V and 1 base at J, with 9 bases between the two ends. CDR3 sequence (DNA): TGTGCCAGCGGCTCCTTGTCCTACGAGCAGTACTTC. It translates to CASGSLSYEQYF. Filled out from reference TRBV2 and TRBJ2-7, the complete variable domain reads EPEVTQTPSHQVTQMGQEVILRCVPISNHLYFYWYRQILGQKVEFLVSFYNNEISEKSEIFDDQFSVERPDGSNFTLKIRSTKLEDSAMYFCASGSLSYEQYFGPGTRLTVT.

This sequence joins TRBV5-1 and TRBJ1-2; the match to TRBD1 covers 7 bases. CDR1 is SGHRS, CDR2 YFSETQ, per germline. This CDR3 region has 15 residues. V was clipped by 3 bases and J by 4 bases; unmatched bases: 9. CDR3 coding DNA: TGCGCCAGCAGCTATCAGACAGGGAATACCTATGGCTACACCTTC. This translates into CASSYQTGNTYGYTF.

The V gene is TRBV7-9, the J gene TRBJ2-2, with TRBD2 matching 13 bases. The V and J ends lost 6 bases and 7 bases, in that order; junction bases with no gene match: 5. The CDR3 is made up of 15 amino acids. CDR1 and CDR2 (germline): SEHNR, FQNEAQ (reference sequence). The DNA of the CDR3 is TGTGCCAGCAGGGGACTAGCGGGACGTGACGGGGAGCTGTTTTTT. Protein sequence: CASRGLAGRDGELFF. Full variable domain (remainder filled in from reference TRBV7-9 and TRBJ2-2): DTGVSQNPRHKITKRGQNVTFRCDPISEHNRLYWYRQTLGQGPEFLTYFQNEAQLEKSRLLSDRFSAERPKGSFSTLEIQRTEQGDSAMYLCASRGLAGRDGELFFGEGSRLTVL.

The chain combines TRBV10-3 with TRBJ1-6, with D possibly matching TRBD1 (5 bases). From germline, CDR1 is ENHRY and CDR2 SYGVKD. V was clipped by 3 bases and J by 6 bases, with 12 bases between them. CDR3 length equals 15 residues. The CDR3 DNA is TGTGCCATCAGTGATTCTAGCGGGACTAATTCACCCCTCCACTTT. Amino acids: CAISDSSGTNSPLHF.

This chain joins TRBV28 and TRBJ1-4, with TRBD1 identical over 9 bases. The CDR3 covers 14 residues. CDR1 is MDHEN and CDR2 is SYDVKM in the germline V gene. V shed 8 bases and J 6 bases; nucleotides not matched to a gene: 7. CDR3 sequence reads: CASSGTGTDEKLFF. The CDR3 nucleotides read TGTGCCAGCTCCGGGACAGGGACGGATGAAAAACTGTTTTTT.

This clone was recorded once. This sequence joins TRBV9 and TRBJ2-3, with unresolved D. The germline CDR1 and CDR2 sequences are SGDLS and YYNGEE. This CDR3 has 15 residues. The germline V and J ends were trimmed by 4 bases and 1 base, with 13 bases remaining between them. The CDR3 protein is CASSPGAFGTDTQYF. CDR3 sequence (DNA): TGTGCCAGCAGCCCTGGAGCCTTTGGCACAGATACGCAGTATTTT.

The chain employs TRBV7-9 and TRBJ2-3; 9 bases align to TRBD2. CDR1 and CDR2 from the germline V gene are SEHNR and FQNEAQ (reference sequence). The CDR3 is 16 amino acids. The ends lost 1 base at V and 5 bases at J; junction bases unmatched: 7. The CDR3 sequence is CASSLVGTSLVDTQYF. CDR3 DNA: TGTGCCAGCAGCTTAGTGGGGACTAGCCTAGTAGATACGCAGTATTTT.

This clone occurred a few times. The sample holds other DNA sequences that translate to the same CDR3. This rearrangement joins TRBV2 to TRBJ2-2; tentatively, D is TRBD2 (5 bases). Trimming removed 7 bases at V and 5 bases at J, with 8 bases between. This CDR3 is built from 12 residues. Germline-derived CDR1 and CDR2 are SNHLY and FYNNEI. The CDR3 reads CASNRGTGELFF. The CDR3 region has the DNA TGTGCCAGCAATCGGGGAACCGGGGAGCTGTTTTTT.

This chain connects TRBV29-1 to TRBJ2-2; D may be TRBD1 (6 bases). Germline CDR1 SQVTM, CDR2 ANQGSEA. The CDR3 has 13 amino acids. V shed 7 bases and J shed 2 bases, with 11 bases lying between them. In nucleotides, the CDR3 is TGCAGCGGAGGACAGACTAACACCGGGGAGCTGTTTTTT. This encodes CSGGQTNTGELFF.